The clone carrying this T cell receptor beta chain was observed many times. What it binds is unknown. Amplified regions were TCR beta CDR3 sequences from RNA transcripts. With the HTBI primer set, the TCR CDR3 went through a first round of RT-PCR. MiXCR, run by TCRdb on the multiplex PCR reads, gives a single entry per CDR3 protein. The sample has 450,000 to 600,000 distinct CDR3 sequences; around 13% are singletons. V was clipped by 0 bases and J by 2 bases, with 14 bases between them. Germline CDR1 and CDR2: SGHRS and YFSETQ. The CDR3 totals 16 residues. The sample is drawn from a study of T cells in Graves' hyperthyroidism and ophthalmopathy. General study results and limits: The majority of expanded thyroid clonotypes above 0.001 also appeared in blood.

Hyperthyroidism in the patients, aged 18 to 65, was newly diagnosed and under 2 months in duration. Clinical symptoms, serum thyroxine and TRAb, thyroid ultrasound and orbital computed tomography together formed the diagnostic basis. PBMCs were collected from a 10 ml volume of fresh peripheral blood. J is TRBJ1-1 and V is TRBV5-1; D is unclear. This TCR was recovered from a woman aged 40 to 49 with Graves' hyperthyroidism. The sequencing input was blood. This CDR3 reads CASSLGTADLNTEAFF. The CDR3, as DNA: TGCGCCAGCAGCTTGGGAACGGCAGATCTAAACACTGAAGCTTTCTTT.